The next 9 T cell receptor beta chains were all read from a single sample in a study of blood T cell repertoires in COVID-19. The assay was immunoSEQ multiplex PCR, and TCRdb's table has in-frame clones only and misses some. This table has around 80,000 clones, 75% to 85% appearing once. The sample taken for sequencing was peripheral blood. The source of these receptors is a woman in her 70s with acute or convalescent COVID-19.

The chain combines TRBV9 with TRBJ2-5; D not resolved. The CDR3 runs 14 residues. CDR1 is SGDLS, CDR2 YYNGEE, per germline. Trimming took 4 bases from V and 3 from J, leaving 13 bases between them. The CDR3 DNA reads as TGTGCCAGCAGCCCATTTTTTCTAGAAGAGACCCAGTACTTC. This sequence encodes CASSPFFLEETQYF. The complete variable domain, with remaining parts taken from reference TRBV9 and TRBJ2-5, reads DSGVTQTPKHLITATGQRVTLRCSPRSGDLSVYWYQQSLDQGLQFLIQYYNGEERAKGNILERFSAQQFPDLHSELNLSSLELGDSALYFCASSPFFLEETQYFGPGTRLLVL.

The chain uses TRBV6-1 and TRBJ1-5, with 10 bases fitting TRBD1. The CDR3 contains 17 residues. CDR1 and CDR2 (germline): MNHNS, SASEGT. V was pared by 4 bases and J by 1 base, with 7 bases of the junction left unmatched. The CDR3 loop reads CASSARQGAGSNQPQHF. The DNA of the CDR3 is TGTGCCAGCAGTGCCAGACAGGGGGCGGGAAGCAATCAGCCCCAGCATTTT.

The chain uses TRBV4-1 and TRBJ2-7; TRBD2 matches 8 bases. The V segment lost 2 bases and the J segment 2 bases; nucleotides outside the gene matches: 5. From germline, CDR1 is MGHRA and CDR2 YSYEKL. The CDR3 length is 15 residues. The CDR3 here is CASSQPGGVTYEQYF. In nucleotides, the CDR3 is TGCGCCAGCAGCCAACCCGGGGGGGTGACCTACGAGCAGTACTTC.

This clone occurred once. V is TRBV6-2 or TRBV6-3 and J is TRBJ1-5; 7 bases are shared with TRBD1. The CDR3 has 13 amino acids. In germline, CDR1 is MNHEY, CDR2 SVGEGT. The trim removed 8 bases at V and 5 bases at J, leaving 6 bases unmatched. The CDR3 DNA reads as TGTGCCAGCTGCCGGGACAGCTATCAGCCCCAGCATTTT. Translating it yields CASCRDSYQPQHF.

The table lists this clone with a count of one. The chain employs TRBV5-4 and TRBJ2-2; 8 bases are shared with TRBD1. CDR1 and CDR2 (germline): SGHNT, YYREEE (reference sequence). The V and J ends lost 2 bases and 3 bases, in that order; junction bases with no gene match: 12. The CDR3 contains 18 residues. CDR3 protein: CASSFRRQDRAHTGELFF. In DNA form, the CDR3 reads TGTGCCAGCAGCTTCCGTCGTCAGGACAGGGCCCACACCGGGGAGCTGTTTTTT.

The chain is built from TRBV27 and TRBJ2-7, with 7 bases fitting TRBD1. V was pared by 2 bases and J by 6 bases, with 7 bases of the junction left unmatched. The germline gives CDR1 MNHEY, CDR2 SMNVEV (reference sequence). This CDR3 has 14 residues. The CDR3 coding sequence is TGTGCCAGCAGTTTAAGACAGGGTGGTCTCGAGCAGTACTTC. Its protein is CASSLRQGGLEQYF.

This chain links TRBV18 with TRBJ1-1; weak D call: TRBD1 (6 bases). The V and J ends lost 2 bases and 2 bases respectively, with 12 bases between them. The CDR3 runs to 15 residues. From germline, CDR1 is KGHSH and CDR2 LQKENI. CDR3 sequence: CASSPGQGRNTEAFF. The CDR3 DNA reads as TGTGCCAGCTCACCAGGGCAGGGGCGAAACACTGAAGCTTTCTTT.

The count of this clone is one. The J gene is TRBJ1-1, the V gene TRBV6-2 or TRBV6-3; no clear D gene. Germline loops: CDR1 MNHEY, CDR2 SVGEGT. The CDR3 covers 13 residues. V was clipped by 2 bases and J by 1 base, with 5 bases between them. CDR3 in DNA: TGTGCCAGCAGTTACACAGAGAACACTGAAGCTTTCTTT. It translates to CASSYTENTEAFF.

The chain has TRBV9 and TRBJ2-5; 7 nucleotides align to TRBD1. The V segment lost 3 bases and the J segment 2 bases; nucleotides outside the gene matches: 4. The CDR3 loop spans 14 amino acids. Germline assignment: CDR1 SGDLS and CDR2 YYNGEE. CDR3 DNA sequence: TGTGCCAGCAGCGAATGGGACAGTCAAGAGACCCAGTACTTC. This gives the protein CASSEWDSQETQYF.